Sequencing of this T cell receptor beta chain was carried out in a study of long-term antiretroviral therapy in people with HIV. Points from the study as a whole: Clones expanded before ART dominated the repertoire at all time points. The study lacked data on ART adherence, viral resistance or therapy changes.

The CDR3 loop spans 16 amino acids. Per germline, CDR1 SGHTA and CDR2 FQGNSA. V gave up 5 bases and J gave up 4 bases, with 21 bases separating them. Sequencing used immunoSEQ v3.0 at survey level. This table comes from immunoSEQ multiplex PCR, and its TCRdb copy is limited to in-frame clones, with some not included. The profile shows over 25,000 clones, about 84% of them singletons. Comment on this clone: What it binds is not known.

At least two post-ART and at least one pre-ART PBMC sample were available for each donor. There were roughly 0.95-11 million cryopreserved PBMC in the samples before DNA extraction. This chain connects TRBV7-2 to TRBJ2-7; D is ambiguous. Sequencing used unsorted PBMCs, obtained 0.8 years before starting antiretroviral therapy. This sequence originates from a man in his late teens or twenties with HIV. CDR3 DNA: TGTGCCAGCAGCCTCTTGAGGTCGGCCAATATGTACGAGCAGTACTTC. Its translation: CASSLLRSANMYEQYF.